The T cell receptor beta chain under discussion was sequenced for a study of blood T cell repertoires in COVID-19. Across the study: The United States, Italy and Spain provided the acute and convalescent COVID-19 samples.

Method: immunoSEQ multiplex PCR; TCRdb's copy keeps in-frame clones and lacks some. The sample holds 50,000 to 70,000 clones; around 87% are singletons and the top ten take 6.9%. This receptor was taken from a man between 60 and 70 years old with active or convalescent COVID-19. Input material: peripheral blood.

CDR3 bases: TGTGCCAGCAGCGGCGGACTAGCGGGATTGGAGACCCAGTACTTC. Its translation is CASSGGLAGLETQYF. J is TRBJ2-5 and V is TRBV11-3; 12 bases map to TRBD2. The V segment lost 5 bases and the J segment 5 bases; nucleotides outside the gene matches: 6. Germline V gives CDR1 SGHNT, CDR2 YENEEA. CDR3 length: 15 residues.